This TCR beta chain came from a study of beta chain features in type 1 diabetes. Study in general: Cell yields, age and gender were similar between patients and healthy donors. Study findings and constraints: Among patients with Type 1 diabetes, TCRB CDR3s were moderately but significantly shorter in every one of the four CD4+ subsets.

Turning to this clone: The target antigen is unknown.

TCRB transcripts that were expressed got sequenced, as all of the isolated RNA had been reverse transcribed. The method was immunoSEQ multiplex PCR; TCRdb's version includes in-frame clones alone and lacks a portion of them. The sample has tens of thousands of clones; about 50% are singletons. The sample taken for sequencing was central memory CD4+ T cells from blood. The receptor's source is a man aged 30-40 years with type 1 diabetes.

The CDR3 loop is CATSLRDRGVDEQFF. DNA for the CDR3: TGTGCCACCTCCTTAAGGGACAGGGGGGTTGATGAGCAGTTCTTC. V is TRBV6-5 and J is TRBJ2-1, with 11 bases aligning to TRBD1. The CDR3 runs 15 residues. V shed 10 bases, J shed 8 bases, and the junction held 13 bases outside the gene matches. Germline V CDR1 and CDR2: MNHEY, SVGAGI.